This T cell receptor (beta chain) was retrieved from a study of blood T cell repertoires in COVID-19. Study background: Some COVID-19 samples were acute and others convalescent; all came from the United States, Italy and Spain.

As processed by the authors: From reference gene primer amplification, estimates of nucleated cell counts were derived. Data came from immunoSEQ multiplex PCR; TCRdb stores just in-frame clones and leaves some out. V, J and clone size reflect that table, while D and trimming were determined from the DNA. The sample consists of around 200,000 clones, around 82% of them appearing once. The CDR3 totals 15 residues. Germline V gene lookup returns CDR1 SGHNT and CDR2 YYREEE (reference sequence). The ends lost 4 bases at V and 8 bases at J; junction bases unmatched: 9. The receptor was isolated from a middle-aged man with active or convalescent COVID-19. The sample consisted of peripheral blood. V gene TRBV5-4 combines with J gene TRBJ1-4; 9 bases fit TRBD1. The CDR3, as DNA: TGTGCCAGCAGCCCCGGGGGACAGGGTCAAGAAAAACTGTTTTTT. Its protein product is CASSPGGQGQEKLFF.